These 8 T cell receptor beta chains were sequenced from one sample in a study of CD8 T cells in Susac syndrome. RNA was extracted with the RNeasy kit, and a quantity of roughly 0.5 to 1 ug was reverse transcribed using random hexamers. TCRdb analysed the immunoSEQ multiplex PCR reads with MiXCR anew, one entry per CDR3 protein. The sample has more than 250,000 distinct CDR3 sequences; about 91% are singletons. Sequencing was done on a sample of CD4+ T cells from PBMCs. All receptors come from a human donor with multiple sclerosis.

This chain's CDR3 is CASSLNSGTSDTGELFF. The CDR3 DNA reads as TGTGCCAGCAGCTTAAACTCCGGGACTAGCGACACCGGGGAGCTGTTTTTT. The rearrangement joins TRBV7-3 to TRBJ2-2; 10 bases match TRBD2. CDR3 length equals 17 residues. In germline, CDR1 is SGHTA, CDR2 FQGTGA. V gave up 1 base and J gave up 3 bases; unmatched junction bases: 5. Supplemented by reference TRBV7-3 and TRBJ2-2, the full variable domain reads GAGVSQTPSNKVTEKGKYVELRCDPISGHTALYWYRQSLGQGPEFLIYFQGTGAADDSGLPNDRFFAVRPEGSVSTLKIQRTERGDSAVYLCASSLNSGTSDTGELFFGEGSRLTVL.

V gene TRBV6-5 combines with J gene TRBJ2-3; D is undetermined. Germline-derived CDR1 and CDR2 are MNHEY and SVGAGI. Trimming shortened V by 5 bases and J by 9 bases, and 18 bases separated the two germline ends. There are 14 residues in the CDR3. This chain's CDR3 is CASSTPGRPGTQYF. The CDR3 DNA follows: TGTGCCAGCAGTACCCCTGGACGGCCTGGCACGCAGTATTTT.

This chain links TRBV5-1 with TRBJ2-6; a weak D match, TRBD1 (6 bases). V shed 0 bases and J shed 2 bases, with 15 bases lying between them. Germline V gene data show CDR1 as SGHRS and CDR2 as YFSETQ. The CDR3 loop spans 18 amino acids. This CDR3 is CASSLEPRQGTGANVLTF. For the CDR3, the DNA is TGCGCCAGCAGCTTGGAACCCCGCCAGGGGACTGGGGCCAACGTCCTGACTTTC.

The chain has TRBV29-1 and TRBJ2-3, with TRBD1 identical over 9 bases. Trimming at V came to 6 bases and at J to 1 base, leaving 11 bases not matched to a gene. The germline gives CDR1 SQVTM, CDR2 ANQGSEA. The CDR3 extends over 16 amino acids. The CDR3 loop is CSVFSPDRGGTDTQYF. CDR3 nucleotide sequence: TGCAGCGTCTTTTCCCCGGACAGGGGCGGCACAGATACGCAGTATTTT.

The chain employs TRBV25-1 and TRBJ2-1, with 11 nucleotides matching TRBD2. There are 16 residues in the CDR3. Germline V gives CDR1 MGHDK, CDR2 SYGVNS. V shed 2 bases and J 6 bases; nucleotides not matched to a gene: 6. The CDR3, as DNA: TGTGCCAGCAGTGAACCTACTAGCGGGAGTTTCAATGAGCAGTTCTTC. This sequence encodes CASSEPTSGSFNEQFF.

This rearrangement joins TRBV25-1 to TRBJ2-7; 12 nucleotides agree with TRBD2. The CDR3 has 15 residues. Germline-derived CDR1 and CDR2 are MGHDK and SYGVNS. J was trimmed by 6 bases and V by 1 base; bases with no gene match: 4. CDR3 sequence: CASSESLAGGLEQYF. CDR3 DNA sequence: TGTGCCAGCAGTGAATCTCTAGCGGGAGGGCTCGAGCAGTACTTC.

The chain links TRBV4-3 to TRBJ1-4; D unclear. V lost 0 bases and J 0 bases, leaving 8 bases between the germline ends. CDR1 and CDR2 from the germline V gene are LGHNA and YSLEER. The CDR3 contains 16 residues. The chain's CDR3 is CASSQDKGATNEKLFF. CDR3 DNA sequence: TGCGCCAGCAGCCAAGATAAAGGAGCAACTAATGAAAAACTGTTTTTT.

The chain links TRBV20-1 to TRBJ1-4; D is unresolved. The CDR3 runs to 13 residues. CDR1 is DFQATT and CDR2 is SNEGSKA in the germline V gene (reference sequence). V was trimmed by 3 bases and J by 7 bases, leaving 12 bases between them. As DNA, the CDR3 is TGCAGTGCTAGTCGATCCAGCCCTGAAAAACTGTTTTTT. Its protein is CSASRSSPEKLFF.